The rows below give T cell receptor beta chains drawn from one sample of a study of OX40 agonist ivuxolimab in advanced cancers. TCRdb's table, derived via immunoSEQ multiplex PCR, lists solely in-frame clones and lacks some. The sample holds tens of thousands of clones, around 77% seen once. Source: CD4+ or CD8+ T cells sorted from blood, taken in a trial of the OX40 agonist ivuxolimab. All receptors come from an adult with an advanced solid tumor such as melanoma, head and neck, liver or kidney cancer. CDR3s include the opening cysteine and the closing phenylalanine or tryptophan. A D gene is named only where the DNA matches it firmly. Not all rows give a size; the values are once, few, many and, for expanded clones, a class.

>TRBJ1-5|TRBV19|TRBD1|NA
CASSTTGNQPQHF
TGTGCCAGTAGTACGACAGGGAATCAGCCCCAGCATTTT
>TRBJ1-1|TRBV10-3|TRBD1|medium-sized
CAISDPGQTDTEAFF
TGTGCCATCAGTGACCCGGGACAGACAGACACTGAAGCTTTCTTT
>TRBJ2-3|TRBV28|TRBD2|NA
CASSLGAGGPDTQYF
TGTGCCAGCAGTTTGGGGGCGGGGGGGCCAGATACGCAGTATTTT
>TRBJ2-1|TRBV4-2|NA|NA
CASSPGYEQFF
TGTGCCAGCAGCCCGGGGTATGAGCAGTTCTTC
>TRBJ2-2|TRBV27|TRBD2|NA
CASSYGTSGSTGELFF
TGTGCCAGCAGTTACGGGACTAGCGGCTCTACCGGGGAGCTGTTTTTT
>TRBJ1-3|TRBV28|TRBD1|NA
CASSLESVGQIHSGNTIYF
TGTGCCAGCAGTTTAGAGTCGGTGGGACAGATTCACTCTGGAAACACCATATATTTT
>TRBJ1-4|TRBV6-6|NA|NA
CASSTGGNEKLFF
TGTGCCAGCAGTACGGGAGGGAATGAAAAACTGTTTTTT
>TRBJ2-6|TRBV6-1|TRBD1|medium-sized
CASSEALDRGQTGANVLTF
TGTGCCAGCAGTGAAGCGCTTGACAGGGGGCAGACAGGGGCCAACGTCCTGACTTTC
>TRBJ2-5|TRBV15|TRBD1|NA
CATSGDREETQYF
TGTGCCACCAGCGGCGACAGGGAAGAGACCCAGTACTTC
>TRBJ1-1|TRBV5-1|TRBD1|NA
CASSLTTGSLGEAFF
TGCGCCAGCAGCTTGACGACAGGGAGTCTCGGTGAAGCTTTCTTT
>TRBJ2-3|TRBV27|NA|NA
CASSLQGYTDTQYF
TGTGCCAGCAGTTTACAGGGGTACACAGATACGCAGTATTTT
>TRBJ1-1|TRBV5-6|NA|once
CASSKRDRLQNTEAFF
TGTGCCAGCAGCAAAAGGGACCGACTTCAGAACACTGAAGCTTTCTTT
>TRBJ2-1|TRBV5-6|NA|NA
CASSSFSGWSSYNEQFF
TGTGCCAGCAGCTCCTTCAGCGGGTGGAGCTCCTACAATGAGCAGTTCTTC
>TRBJ2-5|TRBV29-1|NA|NA
CSVTDGESGTQYF
TGCAGCGTTACCGACGGGGAGAGTGGGACCCAGTACTTC
>TRBJ2-7|TRBV19|NA|once
CASSAGHPEQYF
TGTGCCAGTAGTGCCGGACACCCGGAGCAGTACTTC
>TRBJ1-1|TRBV11-2|NA|many
CASSLTSGWGEAFF
TGTGCCAGCAGCTTAACCTCAGGGTGGGGTGAAGCTTTCTTT
>TRBJ1-5|TRBV15|NA|NA
CATSRDRGSNQPQHF
TGTGCCACCAGCAGAGATAGGGGTAGCAATCAGCCCCAGCATTTT
>TRBJ2-7|TRBV7-9|TRBD1|NA
CASSLLETGGNEQYF
TGTGCCAGCAGCCTCCTCGAGACAGGGGGTAACGAGCAGTACTTC
>TRBJ1-5|TRBV4-1|NA|NA
CASSPTVGRQPQHF
TGCGCCAGCAGCCCGACAGTCGGTCGCCAGCCCCAGCATTTT
>TRBJ2-7|TRBV10-3|TRBD2|NA
CAIRGMGTSGKSYEQYF
TGTGCCATCAGGGGGATGGGCACTAGCGGGAAATCCTACGAGCAGTACTTC
>TRBJ1-5|TRBV9|NA|NA
CASSVSGINQPQHF
TGTGCCAGCAGCGTATCGGGGATTAATCAGCCCCAGCATTTT
>TRBJ2-3|TRBV7-9|NA|medium-sized
CASSLVLATDTQYF
TGTGCCAGCAGCTTAGTGTTAGCCACAGATACGCAGTATTTT
>TRBJ2-3|TRBV4-3|TRBD2|NA
CASSQEIPLAGLTDTQYF
TGCGCCAGCAGCCAGGAGATCCCGCTAGCGGGGTTAACAGATACGCAGTATTTT
>TRBJ2-1|TRBV4-1|TRBD1|NA
CASSQDWRTGINEQFF
TGCGCCAGCAGCCAAGATTGGAGGACAGGTATCAATGAGCAGTTCTTC
>TRBJ2-5|TRBV30|NA|few
CAWSVETVHETQYF
TGTGCCTGGAGTGTGGAGACGGTTCACGAGACCCAGTACTTC
>TRBJ1-2|TRBV29-1|TRBD1|NA
CSVEEQGINGYTF
TGCAGCGTTGAGGAACAGGGGATTAATGGCTACACCTTC